These T cell receptor beta chains were read from a single sample in a study of cytomegalovirus exposure and HLA in healthy donors. Produced via immunoSEQ multiplex PCR; TCRdb's table is partial and in-frame only. Among approximately 240,000 clones listed, about nine tenths were seen once. Sample: PBMCs. The receptors originated from a woman aged 18-35 years in good health and CMV-seronegative. Each CDR3 is given with its conserved first and last residue. The D gene is left open where the match is weak. Size values are once, few and many counts, or a class for expanded clones, and some rows have none.

J gene: TRBJ2-7
V gene: TRBV15
clone size: NA
D gene: TRBD2
CDR3 protein: CATSISGRPREQYF
CDR3 DNA: TGTGCCACCAGCATAAGCGGGAGGCCTCGCGAGCAGTACTTC

J gene: TRBJ1-1
V gene: TRBV7-8
clone size: NA
D gene: NA
CDR3 protein: CASSVSRGGEGNTEAFF
CDR3 DNA: TGTGCCAGCAGCGTAAGCCGTGGGGGGGAAGGGAACACTGAAGCTTTCTTT

J gene: TRBJ1-6
V gene: TRBV7-8
clone size: NA
D gene: TRBD1
CDR3 protein: CASSSRDRINSPLHF
CDR3 DNA: TGTGCCAGCAGCTCTAGGGACAGGATTAATTCACCCCTCCACTTT

J gene: TRBJ2-1
V gene: TRBV7-9
clone size: NA
D gene: TRBD2
CDR3 protein: CASSPPSGRAVEQFF
CDR3 DNA: TGTGCCAGCAGCCCGCCTAGCGGGAGGGCCGTTGAGCAGTTCTTC

J gene: TRBJ2-1
V gene: TRBV15
clone size: NA
D gene: TRBD2
CDR3 protein: CATTFRTSDEQFF
CDR3 DNA: TGTGCCACCACCTTTAGGACTAGTGATGAGCAGTTCTTC

J gene: TRBJ1-2
V gene: TRBV6-1
clone size: NA
D gene: NA
CDR3 protein: CASSSRIDFGYTF
CDR3 DNA: TGTGCCAGCAGTTCCAGAATCGACTTTGGCTACACCTTC

J gene: TRBJ2-1
V gene: TRBV10-3
clone size: NA
D gene: TRBD2
CDR3 protein: CAISGFREDYNEQFF
CDR3 DNA: TGTGCCATCAGTGGTTTCCGGGAGGACTACAATGAGCAGTTCTTC

J gene: TRBJ1-6
V gene: TRBV2
clone size: NA
D gene: TRBD1
CDR3 protein: CASRDGTGRDSPLHF
CDR3 DNA: TGTGCCAGCAGAGATGGGACAGGGAGGGATTCACCCCTCCACTTT

J gene: TRBJ1-1
V gene: TRBV29-1
clone size: NA
D gene: TRBD1
CDR3 protein: CSGQGSGGTEAFF
CDR3 DNA: TGCAGCGGACAGGGCTCTGGGGGCACTGAAGCTTTCTTT

J gene: TRBJ2-7
V gene: TRBV9
clone size: NA
D gene: TRBD1
CDR3 protein: CASSPPLGTGGFKQYF
CDR3 DNA: TGTGCCAGCAGCCCCCCCCTCGGGACAGGGGGCTTTAAGCAGTACTTC

J gene: TRBJ1-4
V gene: TRBV4-1
clone size: NA
D gene: TRBD1
CDR3 protein: CASSQTGGPTNEKLFF
CDR3 DNA: TGCGCCAGCAGCCAGACAGGGGGCCCCACTAATGAAAAACTGTTTTTT

J gene: TRBJ1-5
V gene: TRBV19
clone size: NA
D gene: NA
CDR3 protein: CASKSSGPQHF
CDR3 DNA: TGTGCCAGTAAGTCGAGTGGGCCCCAGCATTTT

J gene: TRBJ1-5
V gene: TRBV5-1
clone size: NA
D gene: NA
CDR3 protein: CASSLIIVRAVNQPQHF
CDR3 DNA: TGCGCCAGCAGCCTTATTATTGTCAGGGCAGTAAATCAGCCCCAGCATTTT

J gene: TRBJ2-1
V gene: TRBV4-1
clone size: NA
D gene: TRBD2
CDR3 protein: CASSPGLAGTYNEQFF
CDR3 DNA: TGCGCCAGCAGCCCAGGACTAGCGGGGACCTACAATGAGCAGTTCTTC

J gene: TRBJ2-3
V gene: TRBV5-4
clone size: NA
D gene: TRBD2
CDR3 protein: CASSLTSGYTDTQYF
CDR3 DNA: TGTGCCAGCAGCTTAACTAGCGGCTACACAGATACGCAGTATTTT

J gene: TRBJ1-1
V gene: TRBV6-1
clone size: NA
D gene: TRBD1
CDR3 protein: CASSAYKQGPNTEAFF
CDR3 DNA: TGTGCCAGCAGTGCATACAAACAGGGGCCGAACACTGAAGCTTTCTTT

J gene: TRBJ2-3
V gene: TRBV27
clone size: NA
D gene: NA
CDR3 protein: CASRPELGSGTDTQYF
CDR3 DNA: TGTGCCAGCAGGCCCGAGTTGGGTAGCGGCACAGATACGCAGTATTTT

J gene: TRBJ1-1
V gene: TRBV28
clone size: NA
D gene: TRBD1
CDR3 protein: CASDRGVNTEAFF
CDR3 DNA: TGTGCCAGCGACAGGGGGGTGAACACTGAAGCTTTCTTT

J gene: TRBJ1-6
V gene: TRBV6-1
clone size: NA
D gene: NA
CDR3 protein: CASRLQASYNSPLHF
CDR3 DNA: TGTGCCAGCAGGTTACAGGCGTCCTATAATTCACCCCTCCACTTT

J gene: TRBJ2-7
V gene: TRBV27
clone size: NA
D gene: TRBD2
CDR3 protein: CASSFSGTSGIYEQYF
CDR3 DNA: TGTGCCAGCAGTTTCTCCGGGACTAGCGGGATCTACGAGCAGTACTTC

J gene: TRBJ2-1
V gene: TRBV9
clone size: NA
D gene: NA
CDR3 protein: CASSVVTGSNEQFF
CDR3 DNA: TGTGCCAGCAGCGTAGTTACAGGAAGCAATGAGCAGTTCTTC

J gene: TRBJ2-1
V gene: TRBV30
clone size: NA
D gene: NA
CDR3 protein: CAWSGLDLEQFF
CDR3 DNA: TGTGCCTGGAGTGGACTAGACCTTGAGCAGTTCTTC

J gene: TRBJ1-3
V gene: TRBV9
clone size: once
D gene: TRBD1
CDR3 protein: CASSGWTGGWRRPSGNTIYF
CDR3 DNA: TGTGCCAGCAGCGGCTGGACAGGGGGCTGGAGGAGGCCCTCTGGAAACACCATATATTTT

J gene: TRBJ1-2
V gene: TRBV11-2
clone size: NA
D gene: TRBD1
CDR3 protein: CASSYAHRGYGYTF
CDR3 DNA: TGTGCCAGCAGCTATGCCCACAGGGGTTATGGCTACACCTTC

J gene: TRBJ1-6
V gene: TRBV7-6
clone size: NA
D gene: TRBD1
CDR3 protein: CASSLRDRDNSPLHF
CDR3 DNA: TGTGCCAGCAGCTTAAGGGACAGAGATAATTCACCCCTCCACTTT

J gene: TRBJ2-7
V gene: TRBV18
clone size: NA
D gene: TRBD2
CDR3 protein: CASSPRGGRAPGYEQYF
CDR3 DNA: TGTGCCAGCTCACCAAGGGGCGGGAGGGCCCCAGGGTACGAGCAGTACTTC

J gene: TRBJ2-5
V gene: TRBV28
clone size: few
D gene: TRBD1
CDR3 protein: CASSLLLGQAGANQYF
CDR3 DNA: TGTGCCAGCAGCCTTTTATTAGGACAGGCCGGAGCGAACCAGTACTTC

J gene: TRBJ1-2
V gene: TRBV7-9
clone size: NA
D gene: NA
CDR3 protein: CASSLRLGGNYGYTF
CDR3 DNA: TGTGCCAGCAGCTTACGATTAGGGGGTAACTATGGCTACACCTTC

J gene: TRBJ1-1
V gene: TRBV5-1
clone size: NA
D gene: TRBD1
CDR3 protein: CASSLYRQGAAEAFF
CDR3 DNA: TGCGCCAGCAGCTTGTATAGACAGGGGGCGGCTGAAGCTTTCTTT

J gene: TRBJ1-4
V gene: TRBV6-5
clone size: NA
D gene: NA
CDR3 protein: CASSYSTAPEEKLFF
CDR3 DNA: TGTGCCAGCAGTTACTCGACAGCCCCAGAGGAAAAACTGTTTTTT

J gene: TRBJ1-1
V gene: TRBV15
clone size: NA
D gene: NA
CDR3 protein: CATSRDPTGNTEAFF
CDR3 DNA: TGTGCCACCAGCAGAGATCCTACGGGGAACACTGAAGCTTTCTTT

J gene: TRBJ2-7
V gene: TRBV28
clone size: NA
D gene: NA
CDR3 protein: CASSGPSSLSYEQYF
CDR3 DNA: TGTGCCAGCAGTGGTCCATCTAGCCTCTCCTACGAGCAGTACTTC

J gene: TRBJ2-3
V gene: TRBV7-2
clone size: once
D gene: TRBD2
CDR3 protein: CASSSYSGSGMTDTQYF
CDR3 DNA: TGTGCCAGCAGCTCCTATAGCGGGAGTGGGATGACAGATACGCAGTATTTT

J gene: TRBJ2-7
V gene: TRBV30
clone size: NA
D gene: NA
CDR3 protein: CAWKLTRRDYEQYF
CDR3 DNA: TGTGCCTGGAAATTGACAAGGAGGGATTACGAGCAGTACTTC

J gene: TRBJ2-2
V gene: TRBV5-1
clone size: NA
D gene: TRBD2
CDR3 protein: CASSLRSSGSGRAGELFF
CDR3 DNA: TGCGCCAGCAGCTTGAGATCTAGCGGGAGCGGTAGGGCCGGGGAGCTGTTTTTT

J gene: TRBJ2-1
V gene: TRBV5-1
clone size: NA
D gene: TRBD2
CDR3 protein: CASSLGGTSGNNNEQFF
CDR3 DNA: TGCGCCAGCAGCTTGGGGGGGACTAGCGGGAATAACAATGAGCAGTTCTTC

J gene: TRBJ1-1
V gene: TRBV2
clone size: NA
D gene: TRBD1
CDR3 protein: CANGQGATEAFF
CDR3 DNA: TGTGCCAACGGACAGGGTGCCACTGAAGCTTTCTTT